These T cell receptor beta chains were read from a single sample in a study of blood T cell repertoires in COVID-19. This table comes from immunoSEQ multiplex PCR, and its TCRdb copy is limited to in-frame clones, with some not included. This sample has approximately 120,000 clones, with approximately 74% found just once. Sample: peripheral blood. All receptors derive from a man older than 75 with COVID-19, enrolled during active disease. Each CDR3 is given with its conserved first and last residue. D genes are given only for firm matches. For some rows the clone size is stated as once, few or many, or as a class when expanded; others skip it.

>TRBJ2-1|TRBD2|few|TRBV11-3
TGTGCCAGCAGCCCTGGGGGGACTAGCGGTTTCTACAATGAGCAGTTCTTC
CASSPGGTSGFYNEQFF
>TRBJ2-1|TRBD2|-|TRBV4-1
TGCGCCAGCAGCTTTAGCGGGGATTTTTACAATGAGCAGTTCTTC
CASSFSGDFYNEQFF
>TRBJ2-3|TRBD1|-|TRBV5-5
TGTGCCAGCAGCCGAGACAGGGGCACAGATACGCAGTATTTT
CASSRDRGTDTQYF
>TRBJ2-1|TRBD2|-|TRBV11-3
TGTGCCAGCAGTCCGGGACTAGCGGGAAATGAGCAGTTCTTC
CASSPGLAGNEQFF
>TRBJ2-1|TRBD2|-|TRBV7-8
TGTGCCAGCAGCCCCCCACTATTACTAGCGGGAGTCCAGTTCTTC
CASSPPLLLAGVQFF
>TRBJ2-5|-|-|TRBV28
TGTGCCAGCAGTAATGCGGTTGGGTCCCAGTACTTC
CASSNAVGSQYF
>TRBJ2-3|-|-|TRBV10-1
TGCGCCAGCAGTGAGGGCAGACGAGGGTTCACAGATACGCAGTATTTT
CASSEGRRGFTDTQYF
>TRBJ2-5|TRBD1|-|TRBV5-1
TGCGCCAGCAGCGTGGGACAGGGTCGGGAGACCCAGTACTTC
CASSVGQGRETQYF
>TRBJ2-1|-|few|TRBV3-1/TRBV3-2
TGTGCCAGCAGCCAAGAAACGGAGAGCTCCTACAATGAGCAGTTCTTC
CASSQETESSYNEQFF
>TRBJ1-1|-|-|TRBV11-2
TGTGCCAGCAGCTTAATGGGGCAGGGATATACTGAAGCTTTCTTT
CASSLMGQGYTEAFF
>TRBJ2-1|-|-|TRBV24-1
TGTGCCACCAGTGATACAGAACCCAGCTCCTACAATGAGCAGTTCTTC
CATSDTEPSSYNEQFF
>TRBJ1-5|TRBD1|few|TRBV6-2/TRBV6-3
TGTGCCAGCAGTTACCGAGGACAGGGTCGGAATCAGCCCCAGCATTTT
CASSYRGQGRNQPQHF
>TRBJ2-7|-|few|TRBV7-8
TGTGCCAGCAGCTCCCGGACAGCCTACGAGCAGTACTTC
CASSSRTAYEQYF
>TRBJ2-7|-|-|TRBV9
TGTGCCAGCAGCGTAGCGGAGGGTTACGAGCAGTACTTC
CASSVAEGYEQYF
>TRBJ1-1|TRBD1|-|TRBV28
TGTGCCAGCAGTTTGAGGCAGGGGGCCGGGAACACTGAAGCTTTCTTT
CASSLRQGAGNTEAFF
>TRBJ2-7|TRBD1|-|TRBV6-5
TGTGCCAGCAGTTACGGGACAGGGGTGGGCGAGCAGTACTTC
CASSYGTGVGEQYF
>TRBJ1-4|-|-|TRBV29-1
TGCAGCGTTGAATCCTGGACAGATTTGGGAAAACTGTTTTTT
CSVESWTDLGKLFF
>TRBJ2-7|TRBD1|-|TRBV6-4
TGTGCCATCAAAAGAGGACAGGGGGCTTACGAGCAGTACTTC
CAIKRGQGAYEQYF
>TRBJ2-1|TRBD2|-|TRBV5-4
TGTGCCAGCAGCCCGGGACTAGCGGCCACCTACAATGAGCAGTTCTTC
CASSPGLAATYNEQFF
>TRBJ1-6|-|-|TRBV3-1/TRBV3-2
TGTGCCAGCAGCCTTGGAGCTTCTGGCAACTATAATTCACCCCTCCACTTT
CASSLGASGNYNSPLHF
>TRBJ2-7|TRBD1|-|TRBV7-9
TGTGCCAGCAGTACCCCGGGACAGCGCCTCTACGAGCAGTACTTC
CASSTPGQRLYEQYF
>TRBJ1-6|-|few|TRBV27
TGTGCCAGCAGTTTAAGACAGGTCAGGGGCCCCTATAATTCACCCCTCCACTTT
CASSLRQVRGPYNSPLHF
>TRBJ1-3|-|-|TRBV19
TGTGCCAGTAGTATAGCGGGAGTCTCTGGAAACACCATATATTTT
CASSIAGVSGNTIYF
>TRBJ2-3|TRBD2|-|TRBV13
TGTGCCAGCAGCCCCCACCCCCTTAGACTAGCGGGAGGGCTAAATACGCAGTATTTT
CASSPHPLRLAGGLNTQYF
>TRBJ2-2|TRBD1|few|TRBV5-1
TGCGCCAGCAGCTTGGGGGACAGACACACCGGGGAGCTGTTTTTT
CASSLGDRHTGELFF
>TRBJ2-7|-|-|TRBV5-6
TGTGCCAGCAGCTTCCTAAATAACGAGCAGTACTTC
CASSFLNNEQYF
>TRBJ1-5|-|once|TRBV6-6
TGTGCCAGCAGTTACGGGTTTGGGAGTCAGCCCCAGCATTTT
CASSYGFGSQPQHF
>TRBJ1-2|-|many|TRBV11-3
TGTGCCAGCAGCTTAGGGGGCAGCTATGGCTACACCTTC
CASSLGGSYGYTF
>TRBJ1-6|TRBD1|-|TRBV7-2
TGTGCCAGCTCAGCTTATCCCGGACAGGGGTCACCCCTCCACTTT
CASSAYPGQGSPLHF
>TRBJ2-3|-|-|TRBV4-2
TGTGCCAGCAGCCAAAAAGCGGGTATCACAGATACGCAGTATTTT
CASSQKAGITDTQYF
>TRBJ2-5|TRBD2|-|TRBV3-1/TRBV3-2
TGTGCCAGCAGCCAGCCCACTAGCGCTACCCAGTACTTC
CASSQPTSATQYF
>TRBJ1-2|-|-|TRBV6-2/TRBV6-3
TGTGCCAGCAGTTATCCCAGTTCTGGCTATGGCTACACCTTC
CASSYPSSGYGYTF
>TRBJ1-1|-|few|TRBV3-1/TRBV3-2
TGTGCCAGCAGCCCTTGGGGGCCTCGGAACACTGAAGCTTTCTTT
CASSPWGPRNTEAFF
>TRBJ2-1|TRBD1|-|TRBV7-3
TGTGCCAGCAGCTTGGGGGGACAGGGAATCAGTGAGCAGTTCTTC
CASSLGGQGISEQFF
>TRBJ1-1|-|-|TRBV3-1/TRBV3-2
TGTGCCAGCAGCCAGCGACCATCGAGCGCTGAAGCTTTCTTT
CASSQRPSSAEAFF
>TRBJ2-3|TRBD2|-|TRBV5-6
TGTGCCAGCAGCTCGGAACGGGAGGGGAGGACAGATACGCAGTATTTT
CASSSEREGRTDTQYF
>TRBJ2-5|-|-|TRBV11-3
TGTGCCAGCAGCTTTTCTGGAGTGGAGACCCAGTACTTC
CASSFSGVETQYF
>TRBJ2-7|TRBD2|few|TRBV18
TGTGCCAGCTCACCGGGACTAGTCTCCTACGAGCAGTACTTC
CASSPGLVSYEQYF
>TRBJ2-1|TRBD2|few|TRBV11-2
TGTGCCAGCAGCTTAAGAGGACCGGGACTAGCGTATGAGCAGTTCTTC
CASSLRGPGLAYEQFF
>TRBJ2-7|TRBD2|few|TRBV28
TGTGCCAGCAGTTTCCCGGGAGGGGGGGGGACTAGCGGCTTTACCTACGAGCAGTACTTC
CASSFPGGGGTSGFTYEQYF
>TRBJ2-5|TRBD2|once|TRBV2
TGTGCCAGCAGGCCGGGACTAGTAGGAGAGACCCAGTACTTC
CASRPGLVGETQYF
>TRBJ2-1|TRBD1|-|TRBV10-3
TGTGCCATCAGTGACGGACAGGGCTCCTACAATGAGCAGTTCTTC
CAISDGQGSYNEQFF
>TRBJ2-2|-|-|TRBV6-5
TGTGCCAGCAACCGAAGGTCAGGCCACACCGGGGAGCTGTTTTTT
CASNRRSGHTGELFF
>TRBJ2-3|TRBD2|-|TRBV28
TGTGCCAGCAGTTCCCCGGCTAGCGGGAGTACAGATACGCAGTATTTT
CASSSPASGSTDTQYF
>TRBJ1-5|-|-|TRBV15
TGTGCCACCAACCCCAGGTCCAGCAATCAGCCCCAGCATTTT
CATNPRSSNQPQHF
>TRBJ2-7|-|many|TRBV2
TGTGCCAGCAGTGAATCCAGGGTTAGCTCCTACGAGCAGTACTTC
CASSESRVSSYEQYF
>TRBJ1-5|TRBD1|-|TRBV10-3
TGTGCCATCAGCGTAGACAGGGATCAGCCCCAGCATTTT
CAISVDRDQPQHF
>TRBJ2-5|TRBD2|-|TRBV19
TGTGCCAGTAGTTCAGGGTCTAGCGGGAGTTCAGGAGAGACCCAGTACTTC
CASSSGSSGSSGETQYF
>TRBJ2-7|-|-|TRBV9
TGTGCCAGCAGCCGCTATGGAGGGAGGACAACCTACGAGCAGTACTTC
CASSRYGGRTTYEQYF
>TRBJ2-3|TRBD2|once|TRBV5-6
TGTGCCAGCAGCCCGCGGACGGGGGGAGATACGCAGTATTTT
CASSPRTGGDTQYF
>TRBJ2-2|TRBD1|-|TRBV5-1
TGCGCCAGCAGCGCCCCGGACAGGGGAGAGGCCGGGGAGCTGTTTTTT
CASSAPDRGEAGELFF
>TRBJ1-2|-|-|TRBV28
TGTGCCAGCAGTTTTAAAGGGGGTGGCTACACCTTC
CASSFKGGGYTF
>TRBJ2-3|-|-|TRBV9
TGTGCCAGCAGCTTCGATCCAGGGATAGGGACAGATACGCAGTATTTT
CASSFDPGIGTDTQYF